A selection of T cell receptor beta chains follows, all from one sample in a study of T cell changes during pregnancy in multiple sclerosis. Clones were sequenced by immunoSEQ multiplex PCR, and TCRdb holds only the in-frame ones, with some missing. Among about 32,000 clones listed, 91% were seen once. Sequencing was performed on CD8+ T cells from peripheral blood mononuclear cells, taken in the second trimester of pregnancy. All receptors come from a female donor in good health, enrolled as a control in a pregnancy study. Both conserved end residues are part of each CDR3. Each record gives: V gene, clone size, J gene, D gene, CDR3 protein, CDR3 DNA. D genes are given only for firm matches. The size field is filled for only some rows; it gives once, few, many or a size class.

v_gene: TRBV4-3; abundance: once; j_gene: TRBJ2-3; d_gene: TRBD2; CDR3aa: CASSPRLAGGLGTDTQYF; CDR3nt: TGCGCCAGCAGCCCGCGACTAGCGGGGGGGCTCGGCACAGATACGCAGTATTTT
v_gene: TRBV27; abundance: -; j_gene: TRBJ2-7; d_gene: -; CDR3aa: CASSLMGAPSYEQYF; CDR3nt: TGTGCCAGCAGTTTAATGGGGGCCCCCTCCTACGAGCAGTACTTC
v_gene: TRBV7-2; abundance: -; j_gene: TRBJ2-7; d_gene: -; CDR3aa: CASSLLYEQYF; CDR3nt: TGTGCCAGCAGCTTACTCTACGAGCAGTACTTC
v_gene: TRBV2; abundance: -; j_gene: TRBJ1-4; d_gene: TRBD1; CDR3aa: CASSESGGGYEKLFF; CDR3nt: TGTGCCAGCAGTGAATCAGGGGGCGGGTATGAAAAACTGTTTTTT
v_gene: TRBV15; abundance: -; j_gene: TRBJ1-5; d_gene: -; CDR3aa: CATSRSQGFNQPQHF; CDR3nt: TGTGCCACCAGCAGATCACAGGGTTTCAATCAGCCCCAGCATTTT
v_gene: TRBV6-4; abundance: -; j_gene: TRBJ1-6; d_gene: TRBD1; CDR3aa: CASSVGTGEGSPLHF; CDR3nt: TGTGCCAGCAGTGTCGGGACAGGGGAAGGTTCACCCCTCCACTTT
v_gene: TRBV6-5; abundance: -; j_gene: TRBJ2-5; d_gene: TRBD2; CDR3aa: CASSYSGLADQETQYF; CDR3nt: TGTGCCAGCAGTTACTCTGGACTAGCGGATCAAGAGACCCAGTACTTC
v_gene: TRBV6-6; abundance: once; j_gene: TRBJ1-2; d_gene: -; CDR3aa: CASSYDSNYGYTF; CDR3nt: TGTGCCAGCAGTTATGACAGTAACTATGGCTACACCTTC
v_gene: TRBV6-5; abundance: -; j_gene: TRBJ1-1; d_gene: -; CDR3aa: CASSYPRQGNTEAFF; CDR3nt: TGTGCCAGCAGTTACCCGCGGCAGGGGAACACTGAAGCTTTCTTT
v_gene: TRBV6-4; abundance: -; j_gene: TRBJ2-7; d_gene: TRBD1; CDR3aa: CASSPTSGQGIYEQYF; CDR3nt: TGTGCCAGCAGTCCTACATCTGGACAGGGAATCTACGAGCAGTACTTC
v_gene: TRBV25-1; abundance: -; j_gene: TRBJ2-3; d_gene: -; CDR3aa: CASSEVRREPSTDTQYF; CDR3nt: TGTGCCAGCAGTGAAGTTAGGAGGGAACCCAGCACAGATACGCAGTATTTT
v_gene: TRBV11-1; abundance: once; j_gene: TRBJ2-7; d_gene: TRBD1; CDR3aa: CASSANPGQGKEQYF; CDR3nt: TGTGCCAGCAGCGCTAATCCGGGACAGGGGAAAGAGCAGTACTTC
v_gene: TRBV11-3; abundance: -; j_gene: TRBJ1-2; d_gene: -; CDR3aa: CASSLFGGDGYTF; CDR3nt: TGTGCCAGCAGCTTATTTGGGGGGGACGGCTACACCTTC
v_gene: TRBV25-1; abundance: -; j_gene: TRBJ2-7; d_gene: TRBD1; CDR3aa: CASSERRTGYYEQYF; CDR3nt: TGTGCCAGCAGTGAAAGACGGACAGGGTATTACGAGCAGTACTTC
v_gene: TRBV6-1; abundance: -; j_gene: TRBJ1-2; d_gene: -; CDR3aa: CASSDLAVSWIWGYTF; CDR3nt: TGTGCCAGCAGTGACCTCGCGGTCAGTTGGATTTGGGGCTACACCTTC
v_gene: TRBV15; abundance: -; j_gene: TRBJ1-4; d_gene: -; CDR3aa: CATARETVGEKLFF; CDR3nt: TGTGCCACCGCTCGCGAGACAGTAGGCGAAAAACTGTTTTTT
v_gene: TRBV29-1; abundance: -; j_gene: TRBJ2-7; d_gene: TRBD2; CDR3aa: CSVGGGSFYEQYF; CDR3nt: TGCAGCGTTGGGGGGGGAAGTTTTTACGAGCAGTACTTC
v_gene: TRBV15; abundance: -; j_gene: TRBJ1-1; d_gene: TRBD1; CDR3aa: CATSQGALPEAFF; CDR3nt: TGTGCCACCAGCCAGGGGGCGCTACCCGAAGCTTTCTTT
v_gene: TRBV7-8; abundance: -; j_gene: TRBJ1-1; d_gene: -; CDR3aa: CASSFGVQGGAEAFF; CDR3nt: TGTGCCAGCAGCTTCGGCGTCCAGGGAGGGGCTGAAGCTTTCTTT
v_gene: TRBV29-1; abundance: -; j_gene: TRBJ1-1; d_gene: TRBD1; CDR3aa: CSVRTGTVFMNTEAFF; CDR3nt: TGCAGCGTGCGGACAGGGACGGTTTTCATGAACACTGAAGCTTTCTTT
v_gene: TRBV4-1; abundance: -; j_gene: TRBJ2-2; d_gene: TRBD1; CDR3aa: CASSLDRGWELFF; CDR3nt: TGCGCCAGCAGCCTAGACAGGGGCTGGGAGCTGTTTTTT
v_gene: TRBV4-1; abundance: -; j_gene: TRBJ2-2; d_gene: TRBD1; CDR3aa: CASSLTDRGRPGELFF; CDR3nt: TGCGCCAGCAGCCTGACGGACAGGGGGCGACCCGGGGAGCTGTTTTTT
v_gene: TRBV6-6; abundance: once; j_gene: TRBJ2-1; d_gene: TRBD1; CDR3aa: CASSYSLGTGVNEQFF; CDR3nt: TGTGCCAGCAGTTACTCTCTCGGGACAGGGGTCAATGAGCAGTTCTTC
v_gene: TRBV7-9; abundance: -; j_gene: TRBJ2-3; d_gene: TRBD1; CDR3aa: CASSSLRQGVDTQYF; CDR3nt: TGTGCCAGCAGTTCGTTAAGACAGGGGGTAGATACGCAGTATTTT
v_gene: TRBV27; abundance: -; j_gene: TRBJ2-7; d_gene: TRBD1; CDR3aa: CASSVDPGQGAAGDQYF; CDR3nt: TGTGCCAGCAGTGTCGACCCGGGACAGGGGGCAGCCGGGGACCAGTACTTC
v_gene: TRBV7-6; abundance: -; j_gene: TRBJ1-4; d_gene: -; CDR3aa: CASTPSVAGNEKLFF; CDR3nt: TGTGCCAGCACCCCCTCAGTGGCAGGGAACGAAAAACTGTTTTTT
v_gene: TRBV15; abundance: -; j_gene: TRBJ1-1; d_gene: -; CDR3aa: CATSKQGDTEAFF; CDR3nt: TGTGCCACCAGCAAACAGGGAGACACTGAAGCTTTCTTT
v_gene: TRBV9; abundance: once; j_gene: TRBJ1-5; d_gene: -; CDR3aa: CASSGGRSNQPQHF; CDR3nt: TGTGCCAGCAGTGGAGGGCGGAGCAATCAGCCCCAGCATTTT
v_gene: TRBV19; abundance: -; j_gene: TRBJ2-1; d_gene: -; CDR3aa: CASSIGAVSSYNEQFF; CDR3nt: TGTGCCAGTAGTATAGGGGCAGTTAGCTCCTACAATGAGCAGTTCTTC
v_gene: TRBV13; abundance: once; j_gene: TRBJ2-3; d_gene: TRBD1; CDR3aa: CASSSPTGAGTDTQYF; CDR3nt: TGTGCCAGCAGCTCGCCCACAGGGGCTGGCACAGATACGCAGTATTTT
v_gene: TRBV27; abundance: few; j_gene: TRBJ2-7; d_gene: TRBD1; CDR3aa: CASSFRQGNEQYF; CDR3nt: TGTGCCAGCAGTTTTCGACAGGGAAACGAGCAGTACTTC
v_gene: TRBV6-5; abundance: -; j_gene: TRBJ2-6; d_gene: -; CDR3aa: CASSGSGANVLTF; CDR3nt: TGTGCCAGCAGCGGCTCTGGGGCCAACGTCCTGACTTTC
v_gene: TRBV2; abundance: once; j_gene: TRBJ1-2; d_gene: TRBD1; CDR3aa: CASSELTGGHGYTF; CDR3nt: TGTGCCAGCAGTGAACTGACAGGGGGCCATGGCTACACCTTC
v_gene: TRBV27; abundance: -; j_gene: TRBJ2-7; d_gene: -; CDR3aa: CASSLQGDEQYF; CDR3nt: TGTGCCAGCAGTTTACAAGGAGACGAGCAGTACTTC
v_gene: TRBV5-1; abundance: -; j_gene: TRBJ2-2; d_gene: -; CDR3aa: CASSPSSPNTGELFF; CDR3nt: TGCGCCAGCAGCCCGTCTAGCCCGAACACCGGGGAGCTGTTTTTT
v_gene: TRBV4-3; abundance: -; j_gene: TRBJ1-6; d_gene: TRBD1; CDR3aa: CASSPTYRGPYNSPLHF; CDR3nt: TGCGCCAGCAGCCCTACATACAGGGGGCCCTATAATTCACCCCTCCACTTT
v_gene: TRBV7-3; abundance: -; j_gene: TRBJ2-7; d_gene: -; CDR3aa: CASSLDSDTYEQYF; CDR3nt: TGTGCCAGCAGCTTAGACAGTGATACTTACGAGCAGTACTTC
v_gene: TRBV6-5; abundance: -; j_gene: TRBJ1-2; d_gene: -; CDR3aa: CASSYGGGDDSYGYTF; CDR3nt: TGTGCCAGCAGTTACGGTGGGGGGGACGATAGCTATGGCTACACCTTC
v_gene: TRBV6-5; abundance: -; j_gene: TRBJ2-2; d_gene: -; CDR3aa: CASGGGRDTGELFF; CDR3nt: TGTGCCAGCGGCGGGGGCCGCGACACCGGGGAGCTGTTTTTT
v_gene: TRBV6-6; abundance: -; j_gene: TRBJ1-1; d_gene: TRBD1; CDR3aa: CASSLGQGNTEAFF; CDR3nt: TGTGCCAGCAGCCTAGGACAGGGGAACACTGAAGCTTTCTTT
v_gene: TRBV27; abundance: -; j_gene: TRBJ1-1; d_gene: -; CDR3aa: CASVGRGAWAEAFF; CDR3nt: TGTGCCAGCGTAGGCAGGGGCGCATGGGCTGAAGCTTTCTTT
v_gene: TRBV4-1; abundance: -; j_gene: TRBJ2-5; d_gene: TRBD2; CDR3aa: CASSQEEVAGGPIQETQYF; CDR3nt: TGCGCCAGCAGCCAAGAGGAAGTAGCGGGGGGGCCTATCCAAGAGACCCAGTACTTC
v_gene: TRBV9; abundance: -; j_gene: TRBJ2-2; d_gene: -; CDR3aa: CASSVVPLQGMSGHHGELFF; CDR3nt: TGTGCCAGCAGCGTAGTTCCCCTGCAGGGGATGTCAGGTCACCACGGGGAGCTGTTTTTT
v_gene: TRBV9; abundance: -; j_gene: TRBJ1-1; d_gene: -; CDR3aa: CASSVSLVVGSSTEAFF; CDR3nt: TGTGCCAGCAGCGTCTCACTGGTTGTGGGGAGTAGCACTGAAGCTTTCTTT
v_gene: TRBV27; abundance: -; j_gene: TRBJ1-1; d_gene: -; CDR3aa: CASRQGYTEAFF; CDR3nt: TGTGCCAGCAGACAGGGTTACACTGAAGCTTTCTTT
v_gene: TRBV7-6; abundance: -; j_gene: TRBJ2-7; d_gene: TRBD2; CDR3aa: CASSISGGAVYEQYF; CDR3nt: TGTGCCAGCAGTATTAGCGGGGGGGCTGTGTACGAGCAGTACTTC
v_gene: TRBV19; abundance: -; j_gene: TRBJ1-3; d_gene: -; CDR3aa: CASSDPRRQSSGNTIYF; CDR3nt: TGTGCCAGTAGTGACCCCCGCCGACAGAGCTCTGGAAACACCATATATTTT
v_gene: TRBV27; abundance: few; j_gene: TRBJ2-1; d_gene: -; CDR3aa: CASSDTVNNEQFF; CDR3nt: TGTGCCAGCAGTGATACAGTAAACAATGAGCAGTTCTTC